The rows below give T cell receptor beta chains drawn from one sample of a study of vaccination effects on CD4 cells after COVID-19. These TCRs are of unknown antigen specificity. The table came from immunoSEQ multiplex PCR; TCRdb's copy has only in-frame clones and leaves some out. The repertoire holds 45,000 to 55,000 clones, roughly two thirds seen once, with 6.5% to 9% in the top ten. The sequencing used CD4+ T cells from PBMCs cultured without peptide, collected after COVID-19 vaccination. All receptors come from a human donor who received a COVID-19 vaccine. Each CDR3 is given without its conserved first and last residue. Fields, in order: V gene, CDR3 length, CDR3 protein.

v_gene: TRBV7-8; len: 11; CDR3aa: ASSLLAGYEQY
v_gene: TRBV5-8; len: 14; CDR3aa: ASSLAWGNSNQPQH
v_gene: TRBV6-2/TRBV6-3; len: 12; CDR3aa: ASSYATENTEAF
v_gene: TRBV2; len: 11; CDR3aa: ASSAGNPYEQY
v_gene: TRBV9; len: 13; CDR3aa: ASSVEGTGRYGYT
v_gene: TRBV12-3/TRBV12-4; len: 11; CDR3aa: ASSLGANTEAF
v_gene: TRBV3-1/TRBV3-2; len: 14; CDR3aa: ASSPSPGTGGYEQY
v_gene: TRBV10-3; len: 13; CDR3aa: AIREDRLHHYGYT
v_gene: TRBV5-5; len: 11; CDR3aa: ASSTGGRYGYT
v_gene: TRBV9; len: 13; CDR3aa: ASSVDGGHAYEQY
v_gene: TRBV5-6; len: 12; CDR3aa: ASSVKLDTRIQY
v_gene: TRBV30; len: 15; CDR3aa: AWSVPGTAKPFYGYT
v_gene: TRBV6-4; len: 11; CDR3aa: ASSDTYTGELF
v_gene: TRBV18; len: 11; CDR3aa: ASSPNDYYGYT
v_gene: TRBV27; len: 11; CDR3aa: ATRKTGANVLT
v_gene: TRBV6-1; len: 13; CDR3aa: ASSEPRHSYNEQF
v_gene: TRBV20-1; len: 10; CDR3aa: SATDRAETQY
v_gene: TRBV12-5; len: 13; CDR3aa: ASGLVSGGTETQY
v_gene: TRBV12-3/TRBV12-4; len: 10; CDR3aa: ASSFGPGELF